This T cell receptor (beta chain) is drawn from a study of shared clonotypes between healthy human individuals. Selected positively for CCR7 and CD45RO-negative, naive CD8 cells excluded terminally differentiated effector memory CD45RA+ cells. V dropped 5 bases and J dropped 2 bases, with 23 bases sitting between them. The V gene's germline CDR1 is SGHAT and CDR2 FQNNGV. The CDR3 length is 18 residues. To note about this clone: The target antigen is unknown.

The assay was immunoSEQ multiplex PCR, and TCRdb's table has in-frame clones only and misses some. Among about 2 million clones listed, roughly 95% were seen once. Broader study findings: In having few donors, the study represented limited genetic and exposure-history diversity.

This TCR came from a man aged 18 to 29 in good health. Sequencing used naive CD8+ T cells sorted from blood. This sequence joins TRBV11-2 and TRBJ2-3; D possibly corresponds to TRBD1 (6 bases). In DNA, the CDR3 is TGTGCCAGCAGCCACAACAGGGTAGGGGTGCCCGCCACAGATACGCAGTATTTT. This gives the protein CASSHNRVGVPATDTQYF.